This T cell receptor (beta chain) was retrieved from a study of blood T cell repertoires in COVID-19. Concerning this clone itself: Other nucleotide sequences in the sample specify the same CDR3.

Repertoires were generated with immunoSEQ multiplex PCR, while TCRdb's copy carries only in-frame clones and drops some. The sample lists over 200,000 clones; around 75% were seen once. The CDR3 contains 15 residues. J was trimmed by 1 base and V by 6 bases; bases with no gene match: 5. The germline V gene has CDR1 KGHSH and CDR2 LQKENI. This receptor was obtained from a human donor in a cohort sampled during active COVID-19. Sequencing was done on a sample of peripheral blood. V gene TRBV18 combines with J gene TRBJ2-2; 7 bases line up with TRBD2. CDR3 DNA: TGTGCCAGCTCCCGACTAGCAGAGAACACCGGGGAGCTGTTTTTT. It encodes CASSRLAENTGELFF.